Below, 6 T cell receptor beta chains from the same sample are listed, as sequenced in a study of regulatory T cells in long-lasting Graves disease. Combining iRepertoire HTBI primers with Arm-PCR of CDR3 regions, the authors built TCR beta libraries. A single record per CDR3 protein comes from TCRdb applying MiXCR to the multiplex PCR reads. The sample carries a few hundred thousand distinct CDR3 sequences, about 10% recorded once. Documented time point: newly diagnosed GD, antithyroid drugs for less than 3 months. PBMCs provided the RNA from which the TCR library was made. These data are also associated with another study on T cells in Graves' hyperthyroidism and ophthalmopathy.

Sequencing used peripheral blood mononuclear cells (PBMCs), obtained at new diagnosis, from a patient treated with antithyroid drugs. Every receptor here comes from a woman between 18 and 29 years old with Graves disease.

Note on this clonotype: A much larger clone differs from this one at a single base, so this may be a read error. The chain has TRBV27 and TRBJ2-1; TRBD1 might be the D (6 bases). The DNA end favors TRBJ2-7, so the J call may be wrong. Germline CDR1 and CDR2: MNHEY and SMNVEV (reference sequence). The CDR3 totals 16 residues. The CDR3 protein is CASSLTTGQQYNEQYF. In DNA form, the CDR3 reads TGTGCCAGCAGCCTAACAACAGGGCAACAATACAATGAGCAGTACTTC.

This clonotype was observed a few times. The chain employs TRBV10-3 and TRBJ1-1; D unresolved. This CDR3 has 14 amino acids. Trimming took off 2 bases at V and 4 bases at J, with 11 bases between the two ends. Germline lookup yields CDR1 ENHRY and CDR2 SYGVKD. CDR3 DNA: TGTGCCATCAGTGAGGAGCACGGGCGCACTGAAGCTTTCTTT. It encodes CAISEEHGRTEAFF.

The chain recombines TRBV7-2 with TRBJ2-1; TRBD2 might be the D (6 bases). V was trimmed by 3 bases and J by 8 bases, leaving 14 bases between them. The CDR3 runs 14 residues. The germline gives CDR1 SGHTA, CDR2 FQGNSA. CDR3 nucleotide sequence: TGTGCCAGCAGCTTGGAGGGCTCGGGCGATGAGCAGTTCTTC. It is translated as CASSLEGSGDEQFF.

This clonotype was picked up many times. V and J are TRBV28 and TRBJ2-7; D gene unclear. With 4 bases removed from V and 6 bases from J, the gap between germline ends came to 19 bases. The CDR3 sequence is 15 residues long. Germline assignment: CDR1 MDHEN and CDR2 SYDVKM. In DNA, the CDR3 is TGTGCCAGCAGTTGTCTCCGCAAGCCCCTCTGCGAGCAGTACTTC. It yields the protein CASSCLRKPLCEQYF.

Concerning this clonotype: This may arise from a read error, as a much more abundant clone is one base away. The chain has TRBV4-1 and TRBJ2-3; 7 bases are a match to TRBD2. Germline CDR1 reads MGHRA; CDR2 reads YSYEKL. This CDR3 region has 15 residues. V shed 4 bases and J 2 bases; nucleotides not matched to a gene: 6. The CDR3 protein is CASSPAGTITDTQYF. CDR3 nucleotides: TGCGCCAGCAGCCCGGCCGGGACTATCACAGATACGCAGTATTTT.

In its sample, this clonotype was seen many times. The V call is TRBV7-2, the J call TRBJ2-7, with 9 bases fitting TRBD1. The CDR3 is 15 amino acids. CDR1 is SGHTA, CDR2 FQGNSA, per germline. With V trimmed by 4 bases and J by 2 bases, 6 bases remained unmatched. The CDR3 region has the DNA TGTGCCAGCAGCTCATATGGGACAGGGACCTACGAGCAGTACTTC. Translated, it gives CASSSYGTGTYEQYF.